This T cell receptor beta chain was obtained from a study of shared clonotypes between healthy human individuals. This clone was picked up a small number of times. The antigen remains undetermined. V was pared by 5 bases and J by 6 bases, with 10 bases of the junction left unmatched. CDR1 is SEHNR, CDR2 FQNEAQ, per germline (reference sequence). The CDR3 totals 14 residues. At the deep level, the assay was run. The data were produced by immunoSEQ multiplex PCR, yet TCRdb's version contains in-frame clones alone and is incomplete. Of roughly 700,000 clones in the sample, roughly 87% are singletons; the top ten hold 34%. General study findings and limits: For naive CD4 cells, roughly 4.8% of clonotypes were shared across four donors.

Only Caucasian adults living in Nashville, Tennessee served as donors. Source material: memory CD8+ T cells from PBMCs. Subset defined: CD45RO+ cells pooled with CCR7-negative TemRA cells. The V call is TRBV7-9, the J call TRBJ2-7, with 7 bases identical to TRBD1. The TCR sequence derives from a man younger than 35 in good health. Some clones in this sample may be carry-over from other donors' samples. The DNA for the CDR3 is TGTGCCAGCAGCCCACCGACAGGGTCGTCCGAGCAGTACTTC. It codes for CASSPPTGSSEQYF.